A selection of T cell receptor beta chains follows, all from one sample in a study of control samples from healthy donors and cancer patients. Some clones are missing from TCRdb's copy, which holds only in-frame ones; the method was immunoSEQ multiplex PCR. The sample has 110,000 to 150,000 clones, around nine tenths seen once. Sequencing was carried out using blood. The receptors shown here come from a man younger than 40 in good health. CDR3s include the opening cysteine and the closing phenylalanine or tryptophan. The order of the fields is CDR3 protein, CDR3 DNA, clone size, D gene, V gene, CDR3 length, J gene. A D gene is named only where the DNA matches it firmly. Not every row has a clone size; where given, it reads once, few, many or a size class.

CDR3 protein: CASSLSFSGGDADTQYF
CDR3 DNA: TGTGCCAGCAGCTTATCGTTCTCAGGGGGGGACGCAGATACGCAGTATTTT
clone size: -
D gene: -
V gene: TRBV11-3
CDR3 length: 17
J gene: TRBJ2-3

CDR3 protein: CASRTGLRETQYF
CDR3 DNA: TGTGCCAGCAGAACAGGGTTGAGGGAGACCCAGTACTTC
clone size: -
D gene: -
V gene: TRBV3-1/TRBV3-2
CDR3 length: 13
J gene: TRBJ2-5

CDR3 protein: CASSLGGSRAYEQYF
CDR3 DNA: TGTGCCAGCAGCTTAGGCGGGAGTAGGGCCTACGAGCAGTACTTC
clone size: -
D gene: TRBD2
V gene: TRBV11-3
CDR3 length: 15
J gene: TRBJ2-7

CDR3 protein: CASAASDANQPQHF
CDR3 DNA: TGTGCCAGCGCGGCCTCTGACGCTAATCAGCCCCAGCATTTT
clone size: -
D gene: -
V gene: TRBV25-1
CDR3 length: 14
J gene: TRBJ1-5

CDR3 protein: CASSPIRGEKLFF
CDR3 DNA: TGTGCCAGCAGTCCGATCAGGGGTGAAAAACTGTTTTTT
clone size: once
D gene: -
V gene: TRBV12-3/TRBV12-4
CDR3 length: 13
J gene: TRBJ1-4

CDR3 protein: CASSPSGQGAPYGYTF
CDR3 DNA: TGTGCCAGCAGCCCCTCGGGACAGGGGGCTCCCTATGGCTACACCTTC
clone size: -
D gene: TRBD1
V gene: TRBV9
CDR3 length: 16
J gene: TRBJ1-2

CDR3 protein: CASSPGTSGGVGEQYF
CDR3 DNA: TGTGCCAGCAGCCCTGGGACTAGCGGGGGTGTGGGCGAGCAGTACTTC
clone size: -
D gene: TRBD2
V gene: TRBV13
CDR3 length: 16
J gene: TRBJ2-7

CDR3 protein: CASSDRDWKDTQYF
CDR3 DNA: TGTGCCAGCAGCGACCGGGACTGGAAAGATACGCAGTATTTT
clone size: -
D gene: -
V gene: TRBV11-2
CDR3 length: 14
J gene: TRBJ2-3

CDR3 protein: CASSLDRGRGYTF
CDR3 DNA: TGTGCCAGCAGCTTGGACAGGGGCCGAGGCTACACCTTC
clone size: -
D gene: TRBD1
V gene: TRBV13
CDR3 length: 13
J gene: TRBJ1-2

CDR3 protein: CASSQETLPHGTGELFF
CDR3 DNA: TGCGCCAGCAGCCAAGAAACCCTCCCACATGGGACCGGGGAGCTGTTTTTT
clone size: -
D gene: -
V gene: TRBV4-1
CDR3 length: 17
J gene: TRBJ2-2

CDR3 protein: CASSQELAASETQYF
CDR3 DNA: TGCGCCAGCAGCCAAGAATTAGCGGCGTCAGAGACCCAGTACTTC
clone size: -
D gene: -
V gene: TRBV4-1
CDR3 length: 15
J gene: TRBJ2-5

CDR3 protein: CASSVSAGRNNEQFF
CDR3 DNA: TGTGCCAGCAGCGTATCAGCGGGGCGGAACAATGAGCAGTTCTTC
clone size: -
D gene: TRBD2
V gene: TRBV9
CDR3 length: 15
J gene: TRBJ2-1

CDR3 protein: CASSLDPYDTGELFF
CDR3 DNA: TGTGCCAGCAGTTTGGACCCCTACGACACCGGGGAGCTGTTTTTT
clone size: -
D gene: -
V gene: TRBV27
CDR3 length: 15
J gene: TRBJ2-2

CDR3 protein: CASSSQGVHNQPQHF
CDR3 DNA: TGTGCCAGCAGTTCCCAGGGGGTGCACAATCAGCCCCAGCATTTT
clone size: -
D gene: TRBD1
V gene: TRBV27
CDR3 length: 15
J gene: TRBJ1-5

CDR3 protein: CASSSPTGELFF
CDR3 DNA: TGTGCCAGCAGCTCACCAACCGGGGAGCTGTTTTTT
clone size: -
D gene: -
V gene: TRBV6-5
CDR3 length: 12
J gene: TRBJ2-2

CDR3 protein: CASSERGGNTEAFF
CDR3 DNA: TGTGCCAGCAGTGAAAGGGGGGGCAACACTGAAGCTTTCTTT
clone size: -
D gene: -
V gene: TRBV2
CDR3 length: 14
J gene: TRBJ1-1

CDR3 protein: CASSAGTGDYEQYF
CDR3 DNA: TGTGCCAGCAGTGCCGGGACAGGGGACTACGAGCAGTACTTC
clone size: -
D gene: TRBD1
V gene: TRBV6-4
CDR3 length: 14
J gene: TRBJ2-7

CDR3 protein: CATSDSRLSDQPQHF
CDR3 DNA: TGTGCCACCAGTGATTCCAGGTTATCGGATCAGCCCCAGCATTTT
clone size: -
D gene: -
V gene: TRBV24-1
CDR3 length: 15
J gene: TRBJ1-5

CDR3 protein: CASSLGPGYPYEQYF
CDR3 DNA: TGTGCCAGCAGCTTAGGGCCGGGGTATCCCTACGAGCAGTACTTC
clone size: few
D gene: -
V gene: TRBV7-2
CDR3 length: 15
J gene: TRBJ2-7

CDR3 protein: CASSPARGGTSMSPYGYTF
CDR3 DNA: TGTGCCAGTAGTCCCGCGCGGGGAGGGACATCAATGTCACCTTATGGCTACACCTTC
clone size: -
D gene: -
V gene: TRBV19
CDR3 length: 19
J gene: TRBJ1-2

CDR3 protein: CAITGGGTGTEAFF
CDR3 DNA: TGTGCCATCACCGGAGGGGGGACGGGCACTGAAGCTTTCTTT
clone size: -
D gene: -
V gene: TRBV10-3
CDR3 length: 14
J gene: TRBJ1-1

CDR3 protein: CASSRQGTNTEAFF
CDR3 DNA: TGTGCCAGCAGCAGACAGGGGACGAACACTGAAGCTTTCTTT
clone size: few
D gene: TRBD1
V gene: TRBV7-6
CDR3 length: 14
J gene: TRBJ1-1

CDR3 protein: CASSLGADQPQHF
CDR3 DNA: TGCGCCAGCAGTCTCGGGGCTGATCAGCCCCAGCATTTT
clone size: -
D gene: -
V gene: TRBV5-1
CDR3 length: 13
J gene: TRBJ1-5

CDR3 protein: CASFRLGSGNTIYF
CDR3 DNA: TGTGCCAGCTTCCGTCTGGGGTCGGGAAACACCATATATTTT
clone size: -
D gene: -
V gene: TRBV6-5
CDR3 length: 14
J gene: TRBJ1-3

CDR3 protein: CASSIVGSFNQPQHF
CDR3 DNA: TGTGCCAGTAGTATAGTCGGCTCCTTCAATCAGCCCCAGCATTTT
clone size: -
D gene: -
V gene: TRBV19
CDR3 length: 15
J gene: TRBJ1-5

CDR3 protein: CASSVYPGRQPQHF
CDR3 DNA: TGTGCCAGCAGCGTATACCCTGGACGTCAGCCCCAGCATTTT
clone size: -
D gene: -
V gene: TRBV9
CDR3 length: 14
J gene: TRBJ1-5

CDR3 protein: CASRVGDSNQPQHF
CDR3 DNA: TGTGCCAGCCGGGTTGGCGATAGCAATCAGCCCCAGCATTTT
clone size: -
D gene: -
V gene: TRBV2
CDR3 length: 14
J gene: TRBJ1-5

CDR3 protein: CASSGQGQQAFF
CDR3 DNA: TGTGCCAGCAGTGGACAGGGTCAACAAGCTTTCTTT
clone size: -
D gene: TRBD1
V gene: TRBV2
CDR3 length: 12
J gene: TRBJ1-1

CDR3 protein: CASRELTGVRWPQHF
CDR3 DNA: TGTGCCAGTAGAGAACTAACAGGGGTGAGGTGGCCCCAGCATTTT
clone size: -
D gene: TRBD1
V gene: TRBV19
CDR3 length: 15
J gene: TRBJ1-5

CDR3 protein: CASSAPGGGRALGGTGELFF
CDR3 DNA: TGTGCCAGTAGTGCACCTGGGGGCGGGAGGGCCCTCGGAGGCACCGGGGAGCTGTTTTTT
clone size: once
D gene: TRBD2
V gene: TRBV19
CDR3 length: 20
J gene: TRBJ2-2

CDR3 protein: CASSSGAGASYEQYF
CDR3 DNA: TGTGCCAGCAGTTCGGGAGCAGGCGCCTCCTACGAGCAGTACTTC
clone size: -
D gene: -
V gene: TRBV25-1
CDR3 length: 15
J gene: TRBJ2-7

CDR3 protein: CASSKGDRGMPQHF
CDR3 DNA: TGTGCCAGCAGCAAAGGGGACAGGGGGATGCCCCAGCATTTT
clone size: -
D gene: -
V gene: TRBV21-1
CDR3 length: 14
J gene: TRBJ1-5

CDR3 protein: CASSVIAGGRETQYF
CDR3 DNA: TGCGCCAGCAGCGTGATAGCGGGGGGTCGGGAGACCCAGTACTTC
clone size: once
D gene: TRBD2
V gene: TRBV4-3
CDR3 length: 15
J gene: TRBJ2-5

CDR3 protein: CASKVRGGTEAFF
CDR3 DNA: TGTGCCAGCAAAGTACGTGGCGGCACTGAAGCTTTCTTT
clone size: few
D gene: -
V gene: TRBV5-6
CDR3 length: 13
J gene: TRBJ1-1

CDR3 protein: CASSPRTGRNTGELFF
CDR3 DNA: TGTGCCAGCAGCCCCAGGACAGGGAGAAACACCGGGGAGCTGTTTTTT
clone size: -
D gene: TRBD1
V gene: TRBV7-8
CDR3 length: 16
J gene: TRBJ2-2

CDR3 protein: CASSPGREQFF
CDR3 DNA: TGTGCCAGCAGCCCTGGGCGGGAGCAGTTCTTC
clone size: -
D gene: -
V gene: TRBV7-2
CDR3 length: 11
J gene: TRBJ2-1

CDR3 protein: CASSVGVANEKLFF
CDR3 DNA: TGTGCCAGCAGCGTAGGGGTCGCTAATGAAAAACTGTTTTTT
clone size: -
D gene: -
V gene: TRBV9
CDR3 length: 14
J gene: TRBJ1-4

CDR3 protein: CSVEGARGGRYEQYF
CDR3 DNA: TGCAGCGTTGAGGGGGCGCGGGGGGGCCGTTACGAGCAGTACTTC
clone size: -
D gene: TRBD2
V gene: TRBV29-1
CDR3 length: 15
J gene: TRBJ2-7

CDR3 protein: CASSDRTGLAIEQFF
CDR3 DNA: TGTGCCAGCAGCGACCGAACGGGACTAGCGATAGAGCAGTTCTTC
clone size: -
D gene: TRBD2
V gene: TRBV9
CDR3 length: 15
J gene: TRBJ2-1

CDR3 protein: CASSPTGGLGGNTIYF
CDR3 DNA: TGTGCCAGCAGCCCAACGGGAGGCTTGGGTGGAAACACCATATATTTT
clone size: -
D gene: -
V gene: TRBV7-3
CDR3 length: 16
J gene: TRBJ1-3

CDR3 protein: CASSYPQGNWELFF
CDR3 DNA: TGTGCCAGCAGTTACCCACAGGGGAACTGGGAGCTGTTTTTT
clone size: -
D gene: TRBD1
V gene: TRBV6-6
CDR3 length: 14
J gene: TRBJ2-2

CDR3 protein: CASSPRSTERYGYTF
CDR3 DNA: TGTGCCAGCAGCCCTCGGTCTACGGAGCGTTATGGCTACACCTTC
clone size: -
D gene: -
V gene: TRBV16
CDR3 length: 15
J gene: TRBJ1-2

CDR3 protein: CASSEDRSSGNTIYF
CDR3 DNA: TGTGCCAGTAGTGAGGACAGGAGTTCTGGAAACACCATATATTTT
clone size: -
D gene: TRBD1
V gene: TRBV19
CDR3 length: 15
J gene: TRBJ1-3

CDR3 protein: CASSLPGQGASQPQHF
CDR3 DNA: TGTGCCAGCAGCTTACCCGGACAGGGGGCATCTCAGCCCCAGCATTTT
clone size: -
D gene: TRBD1
V gene: TRBV7-9
CDR3 length: 16
J gene: TRBJ1-5

CDR3 protein: CASSEVFVAGGRFDTQYF
CDR3 DNA: TGTGCCAGCAGTGAAGTTTTCGTAGCGGGAGGGCGTTTTGATACGCAGTATTTT
clone size: -
D gene: TRBD2
V gene: TRBV6-1
CDR3 length: 18
J gene: TRBJ2-3

CDR3 protein: CASSSPTTGNYGYTF
CDR3 DNA: TGTGCCAGCAGCTCCCCTACGACAGGAAACTATGGCTACACCTTC
clone size: -
D gene: -
V gene: TRBV11-1
CDR3 length: 15
J gene: TRBJ1-2

CDR3 protein: CASSQGLFQPQHF
CDR3 DNA: TGCGCCAGCAGCCAAGGTCTTTTTCAGCCCCAGCATTTT
clone size: -
D gene: -
V gene: TRBV4-1
CDR3 length: 13
J gene: TRBJ1-5

CDR3 protein: CASSLVAGVGSYEQYF
CDR3 DNA: TGTGCCAGCAGCTTAGTGGCAGGGGTAGGCTCCTACGAGCAGTACTTC
clone size: -
D gene: -
V gene: TRBV7-2
CDR3 length: 16
J gene: TRBJ2-7

CDR3 protein: CASSDPSERGSKLFF
CDR3 DNA: TGTGCCAGCAGTGATCCCTCTGAGCGGGGGTCAAAACTGTTTTTT
clone size: -
D gene: -
V gene: TRBV2
CDR3 length: 15
J gene: TRBJ1-4

CDR3 protein: CASSQGTGKQPQHF
CDR3 DNA: TGTGCCAGCAGCCAAGGGACGGGGAAGCAGCCCCAGCATTTT
clone size: -
D gene: -
V gene: TRBV3-1/TRBV3-2
CDR3 length: 14
J gene: TRBJ1-5

CDR3 protein: CASSLVPGADYGYTF
CDR3 DNA: TGCGCCAGCAGCTTGGTTCCAGGGGCGGACTATGGCTACACCTTC
clone size: -
D gene: -
V gene: TRBV5-1
CDR3 length: 15
J gene: TRBJ1-2